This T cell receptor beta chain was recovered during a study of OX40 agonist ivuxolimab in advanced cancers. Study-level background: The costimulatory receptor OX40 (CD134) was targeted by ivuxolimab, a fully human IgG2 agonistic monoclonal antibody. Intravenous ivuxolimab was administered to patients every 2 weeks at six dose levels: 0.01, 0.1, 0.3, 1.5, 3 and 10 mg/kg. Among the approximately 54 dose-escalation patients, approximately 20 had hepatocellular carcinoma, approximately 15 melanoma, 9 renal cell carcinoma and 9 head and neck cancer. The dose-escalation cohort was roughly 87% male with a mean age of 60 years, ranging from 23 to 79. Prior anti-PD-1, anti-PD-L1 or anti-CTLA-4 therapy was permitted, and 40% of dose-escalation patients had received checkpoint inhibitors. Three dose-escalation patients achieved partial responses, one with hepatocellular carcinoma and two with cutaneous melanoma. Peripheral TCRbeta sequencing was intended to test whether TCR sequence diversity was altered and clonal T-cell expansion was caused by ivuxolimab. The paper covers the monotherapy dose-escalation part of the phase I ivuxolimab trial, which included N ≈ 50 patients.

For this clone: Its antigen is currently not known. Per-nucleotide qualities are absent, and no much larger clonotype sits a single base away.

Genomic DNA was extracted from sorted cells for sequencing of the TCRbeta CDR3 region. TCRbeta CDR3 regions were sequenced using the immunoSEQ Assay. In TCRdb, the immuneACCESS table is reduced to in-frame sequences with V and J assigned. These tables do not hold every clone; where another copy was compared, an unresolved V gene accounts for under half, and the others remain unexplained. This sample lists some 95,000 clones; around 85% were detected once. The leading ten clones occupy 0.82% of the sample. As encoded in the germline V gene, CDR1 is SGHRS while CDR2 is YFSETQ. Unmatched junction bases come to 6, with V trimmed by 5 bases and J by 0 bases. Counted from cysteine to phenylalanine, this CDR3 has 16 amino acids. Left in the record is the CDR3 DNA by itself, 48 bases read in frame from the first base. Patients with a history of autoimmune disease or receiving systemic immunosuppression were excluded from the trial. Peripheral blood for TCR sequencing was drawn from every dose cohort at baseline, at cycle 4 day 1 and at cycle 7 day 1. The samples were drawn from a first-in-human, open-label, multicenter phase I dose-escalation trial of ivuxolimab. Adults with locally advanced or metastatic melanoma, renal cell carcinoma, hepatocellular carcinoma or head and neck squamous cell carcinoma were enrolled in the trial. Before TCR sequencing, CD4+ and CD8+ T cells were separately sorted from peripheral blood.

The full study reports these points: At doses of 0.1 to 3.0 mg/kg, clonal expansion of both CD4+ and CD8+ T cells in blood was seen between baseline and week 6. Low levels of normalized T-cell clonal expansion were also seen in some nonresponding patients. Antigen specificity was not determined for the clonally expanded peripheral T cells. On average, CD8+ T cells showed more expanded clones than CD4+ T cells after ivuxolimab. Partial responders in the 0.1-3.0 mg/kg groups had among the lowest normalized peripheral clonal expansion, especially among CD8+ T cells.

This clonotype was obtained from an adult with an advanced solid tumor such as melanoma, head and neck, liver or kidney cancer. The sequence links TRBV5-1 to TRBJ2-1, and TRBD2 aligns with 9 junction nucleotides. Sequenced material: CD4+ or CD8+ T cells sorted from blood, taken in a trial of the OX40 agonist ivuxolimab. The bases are TGCGCCAGCAGGGCTAGCGGGATCAGCTCCTACAATGAGCAGTTCTTC. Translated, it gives CASRASGISSYNEQFF.